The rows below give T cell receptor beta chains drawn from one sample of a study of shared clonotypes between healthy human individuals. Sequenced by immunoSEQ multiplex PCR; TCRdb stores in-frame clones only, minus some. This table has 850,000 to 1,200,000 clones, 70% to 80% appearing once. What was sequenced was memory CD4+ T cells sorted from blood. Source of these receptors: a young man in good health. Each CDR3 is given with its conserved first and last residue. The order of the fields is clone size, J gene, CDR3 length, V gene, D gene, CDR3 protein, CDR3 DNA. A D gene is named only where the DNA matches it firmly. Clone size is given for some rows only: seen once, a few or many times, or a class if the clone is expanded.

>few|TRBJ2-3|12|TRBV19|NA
CASSTTSDTQYF
TGTGCCAGTAGTACCACCAGTGATACGCAGTATTTT
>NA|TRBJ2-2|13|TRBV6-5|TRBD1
CASRWTGSGELFF
TGTGCCAGCAGATGGACAGGGTCCGGGGAGCTGTTTTTT
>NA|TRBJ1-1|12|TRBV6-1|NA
CASKPGNTEAFF
TGTGCCAGCAAGCCCGGGAACACTGAAGCTTTCTTT
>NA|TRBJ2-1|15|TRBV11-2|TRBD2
CASSPLAGYKDEQFF
TGTGCCAGCAGCCCGCTAGCGGGGTACAAGGATGAGCAGTTCTTC
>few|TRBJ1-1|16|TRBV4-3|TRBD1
CASSQVGAGGYTEAFF
TGCGCCAGCAGCCAAGTAGGGGCAGGGGGCTACACTGAAGCTTTCTTT
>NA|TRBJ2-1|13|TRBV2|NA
CASKQPQYNEQFF
TGTGCCAGCAAACAGCCTCAATACAATGAGCAGTTCTTC
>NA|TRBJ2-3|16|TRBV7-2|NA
CASSQSGAASTDTQYF
TGTGCCAGCAGCCAAAGTGGTGCAGCTAGCACAGATACGCAGTATTTT
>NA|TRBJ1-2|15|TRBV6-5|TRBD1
CASSYSTGGNYGYTF
TGTGCCAGCAGTTACTCGACAGGGGGCAACTATGGCTACACCTTC
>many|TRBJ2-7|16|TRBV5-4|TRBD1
CASSLARTGSSYEQYF
TGTGCCAGCAGCTTGGCCCGGACAGGATCCTCCTACGAGCAGTACTTC
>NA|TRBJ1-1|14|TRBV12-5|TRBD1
CASGPQGAGTEAFF
TGTGCTAGTGGTCCCCAGGGGGCGGGCACTGAAGCTTTCTTT
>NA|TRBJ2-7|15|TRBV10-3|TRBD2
CAISGGLDLTYEQYF
TGTGCCATCAGTGGCGGACTAGACCTTACCTACGAGCAGTACTTC
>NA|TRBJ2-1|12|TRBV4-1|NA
CASSTRRDEQFF
TGCGCCAGCAGCACTAGACGCGATGAGCAGTTCTTC
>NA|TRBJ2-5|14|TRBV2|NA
CAGHRGGYQETQYF
TGTGCCGGCCACAGGGGAGGCTACCAAGAGACCCAGTACTTC
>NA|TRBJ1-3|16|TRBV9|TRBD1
CASSAPDRVSGNTIYF
TGTGCCAGCAGCGCTCCCGACAGGGTCTCTGGAAACACCATATATTTT
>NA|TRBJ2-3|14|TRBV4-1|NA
CASSQDSFTDTQYF
TGCGCCAGCAGCCAGGATTCTTTCACAGATACGCAGTATTTT
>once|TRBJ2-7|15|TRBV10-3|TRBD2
CAISPAGGRGNEQYF
TGTGCCATCAGCCCAGCTGGCGGGAGAGGCAACGAGCAGTACTTC
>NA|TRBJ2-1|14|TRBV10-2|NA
CASSEGGPFNEQFF
TGCGCCAGCAGTGAGGGAGGGCCTTTCAATGAGCAGTTCTTC
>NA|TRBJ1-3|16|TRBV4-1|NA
CASSLWDVFSGNTIYF
TGCGCCAGCAGCCTTTGGGACGTCTTCTCTGGAAACACCATATATTTT
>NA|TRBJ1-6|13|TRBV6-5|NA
CASSANPNSPLHF
TGTGCCAGCAGTGCCAACCCTAATTCACCCCTCCACTTT
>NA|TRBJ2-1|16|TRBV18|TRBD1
CASSPPYRGEVNEQFF
TGTGCCAGCTCACCACCGTACAGGGGCGAGGTCAATGAGCAGTTCTTC
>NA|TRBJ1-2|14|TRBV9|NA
CASSAAVTASGYTF
TGTGCCAGCAGCGCCGCTGTAACAGCGAGTGGCTACACCTTC
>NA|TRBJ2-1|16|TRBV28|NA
CASRLSGTGPRNEQFF
TGTGCCAGCAGACTTTCCGGGACTGGGCCCCGGAATGAGCAGTTCTTC